This entry features one TCR beta chain sequence. Its antigen is not identified. This record comes from a study of cytomegalovirus exposure and HLA in healthy donors. For the study at large: Approximately 85 million unique TCRs from HLA-typed donors made up an early data release.

Use of 60 Vbeta and 13 Jbeta primers characterized the PCR. The protocol was immunoSEQ multiplex PCR, while the TCRdb copy is restricted to in-frame clones and leaves out a portion. Of roughly 190,000 clones listed, roughly 73% are singletons. Whole-study findings and limits: Rare TCR sequences dominated, though some public TCRs recurred in many donors. Association with HLA alleles at 0.05 false discovery rate was found for around 17,000 TCR beta sequences in a later analysis.

The TCR comes from a woman aged 25 to 39 in good health and CMV-seronegative. The source material was PBMCs.

Here the CDR3 DNA reads TGTGCCAGCAGAATTCAGGGAGGTGTAAAGGGCTACACCTTC. It is translated as CASRIQGGVKGYTF. The rearrangement links TRBV5-4 to TRBJ1-2; D is perhaps TRBD1 (5 bases). Germline assignment: CDR1 SGHNT and CDR2 YYREEE (reference sequence). The V and J ends lost 5 bases and 8 bases respectively, with 19 bases between them. The CDR3 has 14 amino acids.